A single TCR beta chain is shown here with its context. The DNA is omitted, as the CDR3 cannot be located on it reliably, and the CDR3 follows TCRdb's listing. The data were produced by immunoSEQ multiplex PCR, yet TCRdb's version contains in-frame clones alone and is incomplete. The table records over 350,000 clones, around 90% of them present only once. This entry is derived from a study of blood T cell repertoires in COVID-19. Participants' own reports of clinical history determined their cohort assignment. Sequenced: PBMCs or T cells enriched from blood (not recorded which). This clonotype was obtained from a woman between 18 and 29 years old with acute COVID-19.

The CDR3 region is CASSSSGYTF. The chain is built from TRBV28 and TRBJ1-2. From germline, CDR1 is MDHEN and CDR2 SYDVKM. The CDR3 comprises 10 residues, both ends counted.